This T cell receptor beta chain comes out of a study of blood T cell repertoires in COVID-19. Study context: Acute and convalescent COVID-19 specimens originated in the United States, Italy and Spain. From T cells, B-cell-depleted T cells, or PBMCs came the material, which was cDNA or gDNA.

From germline, CDR1 is LNHDA and CDR2 SQIVND (reference sequence). J lost 6 bases, V lost 2 bases, and 6 bases had no gene match. The CDR3 contains 16 residues. Participant ages covered roughly 18 to 90 years across 20 to 25 US areas. Participants were placed into cohorts based on the clinical history they reported. The data were produced by immunoSEQ multiplex PCR, yet TCRdb's version contains in-frame clones alone and is incomplete. Found here are about 400,000 clones, around 90% of them singletons; the top ten hold nearly 2%. What was sequenced was PBMCs or T cells enriched from blood (not recorded which). This TCR came from a woman younger than 35 with acute COVID-19. This chain links TRBV19 with TRBJ2-2, with 10 bases matching TRBD1. For the CDR3, the DNA is TGTGCCAGTAGTATAAAGGGACAGGGGCGGCCCGGGGAGCTGTTTTTT. Translated: CASSIKGQGRPGELFF.